This note documents a single T cell receptor beta chain sequence. Its antigen is undetermined. This entry comes from a study of spatial heterogeneity in lung cancer. Study as a whole: Detected beta-chain sequences consistently exceeded alpha-chain sequences. Raw sequencing reads included, on average, more than 9.5 appearances of each unique TCR and UMI combination.

The CDR3 sequence is 15 residues long. The ends lost 4 bases at V and 3 bases at J; junction bases unmatched: 7. The germline gives CDR1 MRHNA, CDR2 SNTAGT. Study findings and constraints: Blood contained ubiquitous expanded tumor TCRs more at resection than at follow-up.

The time point here: sample taken at primary tumor resection. Extraction of whole RNA from tumor, nontumor lung or frozen PBMC preceded unsorted sequencing. TCRdb re-analysed the 5' RACE reads in MiXCR, keeping a single row per CDR3 protein. This table holds 77,000 or so distinct CDR3 sequences, approximately 20% found once. This receptor was obtained from a male donor with early-stage non-small cell lung cancer. J is TRBJ2-3 and V is TRBV6-4; 7 nucleotides line up with TRBD1. The sequences come from PBMCs, collected at surgery. The CDR3 is CASSGQGLWTDTQYF. The CDR3 coding sequence is TGTGCCAGCAGTGGACAGGGATTGTGGACAGATACGCAGTATTTT.